This T cell receptor (beta chain) was sequenced for a study of regulatory T cells in long-lasting Graves disease. Time point reported: newly diagnosed GD, antithyroid drugs for less than 3 months. There was RNA extracted from PBMCs, and the TCR library was made from it. The V and J ends lost 7 bases and 5 bases respectively, with 26 bases between them. The CDR3 spans 17 residues. This clonotype has a count of ten or more. Arm-PCR with iRepertoire HTBI primers amplified the CDR3 regions for these TCR beta libraries. Using its own MiXCR run on the multiplex PCR reads, TCRdb lists one record per CDR3 protein. The sample yields hundreds of thousands of distinct CDR3 sequences, about 15% seen once. The same data also contributed to another study, on T cells in Graves' hyperthyroidism and ophthalmopathy.

The chain uses TRBV12-3 or TRBV12-4 and TRBJ1-2, with D perhaps TRBD1 (5 bases). Sequenced material: peripheral blood mononuclear cells (PBMCs), taken at new diagnosis, from a patient treated with antithyroid drugs. The receptor's source is a woman younger than 45 with Graves disease. Written as DNA, the CDR3 is TGTGCCAGCAACCTCGGGACCGGGTCCCAATTTCTTTATGGCTACACCTTC. Its protein is CASNLGTGSQFLYGYTF.